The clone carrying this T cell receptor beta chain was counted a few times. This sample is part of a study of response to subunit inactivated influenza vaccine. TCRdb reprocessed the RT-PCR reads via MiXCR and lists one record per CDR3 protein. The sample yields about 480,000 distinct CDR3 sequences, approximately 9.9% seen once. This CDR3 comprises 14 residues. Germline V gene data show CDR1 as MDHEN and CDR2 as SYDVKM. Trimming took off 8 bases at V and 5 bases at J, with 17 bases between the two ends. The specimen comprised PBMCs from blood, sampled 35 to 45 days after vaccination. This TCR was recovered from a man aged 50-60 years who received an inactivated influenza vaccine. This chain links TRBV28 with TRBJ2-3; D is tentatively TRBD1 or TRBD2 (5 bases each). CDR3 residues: CASGYDRGKDTQYF. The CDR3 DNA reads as TGTGCCAGCGGGTATGACAGAGGGAAAGATACGCAGTATTTT.